This is a list of T cell receptor beta chains from one sample in a study of early T cells in non-severe SARS-CoV-2 infection. MiXCR, run by TCRdb on the 5' RACE reads, gives a single entry per CDR3 protein. The table has approximately 49,000 distinct CDR3 sequences, about 10% seen once; the top ten hold 9.1%. Source material: whole blood. Receptors originate from an adult who was a healthcare worker with PCR-confirmed SARS-CoV-2 infection or an uninfected control (not recorded which). CDR3s include the opening cysteine and the closing phenylalanine or tryptophan. Fields, in order: clone size, D gene, V gene, J gene, CDR3 protein, CDR3 DNA. A D gene is named only where the DNA matches it firmly. Rows give clone size only sometimes, using once, few, many, or a class for an expanded clone.

many,.,TRBV4-3,TRBJ2-1,CASSQVANEQFF,TGCGCCAGCAGCCAAGTTGCGAATGAGCAGTTCTTC
.,.,TRBV27,TRBJ2-7,CASSPTGPAVYEQYF,TGTGCCAGCAGTCCGACTGGTCCGGCCGTATACGAGCAGTACTTC
many,TRBD1,TRBV2,TRBJ1-1,CASSGQAYEAFF,TGTGCCAGCAGCGGACAGGCTTATGAAGCTTTCTTT
few,.,TRBV19,TRBJ2-1,CASSPQTAEQFF,TGTGCCAGTAGTCCCCAGACGGCTGAGCAGTTCTTC
few,.,TRBV20-1,TRBJ1-2,CSVTQGAPRINYGYTF,TGCAGTGTTACGCAGGGAGCTCCCCGGATTAACTATGGCTACACCTTC
few,.,TRBV6-1,TRBJ2-7,CASSLKWDEQYF,TGTGCCAGCAGCCTCAAGTGGGACGAGCAGTACTTC
.,.,TRBV5-1,TRBJ1-5,CASSSTGSSNQPQHF,TGCGCCAGCAGCAGTACAGGGTCGAGCAATCAGCCCCAGCATTTT
few,TRBD1,TRBV6-1,TRBJ1-5,CASRVQGKQPQHF,TGTGCCAGCAGGGTACAGGGGAAACAGCCCCAGCATTTT
.,.,TRBV2,TRBJ2-7,CASRDPDSYEQYF,TGTGCCAGCAGAGACCCAGACAGCTACGAGCAGTACTTC
many,TRBD2,TRBV20-1,TRBJ2-3,CSADGTSGGATDTQYF,TGCAGTGCGGACGGGACTAGCGGGGGGGCGACAGATACGCAGTATTTT
few,.,TRBV7-8,TRBJ1-1,CASSLVSGHTNTEAFF,TGTGCCAGCAGCTTAGTCTCCGGACATACGAACACTGAAGCTTTCTTT
few,.,TRBV5-6,TRBJ2-1,CASSPGTEVYNEQFF,TGTGCCAGCAGCCCGGGGACTGAGGTATACAATGAGCAGTTCTTC
.,TRBD2,TRBV4-3,TRBJ2-4,CASSQGKREAKNIQYF,TGCGCCAGCAGCCAAGGAAAGCGGGAAGCCAAAAACATTCAGTACTTC
many,TRBD2,TRBV11-2,TRBJ2-5,CASSLGVRTSGGQETQYF,TGTGCCAGCAGCTTAGGAGTTCGCACTAGCGGGGGACAAGAGACCCAGTACTTC
many,TRBD2,TRBV2,TRBJ2-1,CAARRQGPAGLAGNEQFF,TGTGCCGCCCGTCGCCAGGGGCCCGCGGGACTAGCGGGTAATGAGCAGTTCTTC
many,.,TRBV11-2,TRBJ2-7,CASSLARGTSYEQYF,TGTGCCAGCAGCTTAGCTCGCGGCACCTCCTACGAGCAGTACTTC
few,TRBD2,TRBV7-6,TRBJ2-7,CASSLGLAGGFIMEQYF,TGTGCCAGCAGCTTAGGCCTAGCGGGGGGTTTTATAATGGAGCAGTACTTC
.,.,TRBV11-3,TRBJ1-6,CASSLGENSPLHF,TGTGCCAGCAGCTTAGGCGAGAATTCACCCCTCCACTTT
few,.,TRBV29-1,TRBJ2-7,CSVWGAGNLEQYF,TGCAGCGTTTGGGGGGCAGGAAATCTCGAGCAGTACTTC
many,TRBD2,TRBV19,TRBJ2-1,CASSSGGNEQFF,TGTGCCAGTTCTAGCGGGGGCAATGAGCAGTTCTTC
.,.,TRBV18,TRBJ1-1,CASSTGTVNTEAFF,TGTGCCAGCTCAACCGGGACGGTGAACACTGAAGCTTTCTTT
few,.,TRBV21-1,TRBJ2-1,CASSIRTGGLEQFF,TGTGCCAGCAGCATTAGGACAGGGGGCCTTGAGCAGTTCTTC
few,.,TRBV29-1,TRBJ2-1,CSVRLGGEQFF,TGCAGCGTTAGACTAGGTGGTGAGCAGTTCTTC
.,TRBD1,TRBV7-9,TRBJ1-4,CASSGTGLGEKLFF,TGTGCCAGCAGCGGGACAGGGCTCGGCGAAAAACTGTTTTTT
many,.,TRBV12-3/TRBV12-4,TRBJ2-1,CASRRRQVNEQFF,TGTGCCAGCAGGAGAAGACAGGTCAATGAGCAGTTCTTC